This entry features one TCR beta chain sequence. This clone has ten or more counts. The specificity of this receptor is unknown. The sample holds no much larger clone one base away, and base qualities are not on file. The data derive from a study of blood T cell repertoires in COVID-19 (TCRdb year 2020). At the level of the whole study: The collaborator samples originated in the United States, Italy and Spain and spanned the acute and convalescent phases of COVID-19. The material from the prospective study consisted of cDNA or gDNA derived from T cells, B-cell-depleted T cells, or PBMCs. Deeply sampled blood TCRbeta repertoires from subjects exposed to, actively infected with, or recovered from COVID-19 were included in the dataset. The repertoires were released in a freely available public database meant as a resource for research on the immune response to SARS-CoV-2. Samples were obtained from the ongoing ImmuneRACE study (first 160 participants) and from some 1,200 subjects provided by 6 global collaborators. Nearly every sample came with metadata listing a de-identified subject ID, COVID-19 status, age in years and sex. Where available, HLA class I and class II types were obtained from metadata supplied by the sample provider rather than from assay-based typing. Overall study outcomes, separate from this receptor: The quantity of clinical and demographic metadata differed by source and by participant and was supplied without curation.

V loses 6 bases, J loses 0 bases, and the germline ends lie 12 bases apart. The CDR3 sequence holds 15 residues, the cysteine and phenylalanine included. Of all the DNA, just the CDR3 is kept, 45 bases in frame from base 1. The CDR1 and CDR2 encoded by the germline V gene (reference sequence) are SEHNR and FQNEAQ. Whole blood was collected in K2EDTA tubes by collaborating institutions according to the institutions' own protocols. For TCRbeta analysis, collaborator samples were shipped as frozen whole blood, as isolated PBMCs, or as DNA extracted from either sample type. The immunoSEQ Assay, a bias-controlled multiplex PCR, was used to amplify TCRbeta CDR3 regions from genomic DNA. The authors' analysis ran thus. The number of nucleated cells in each sample was estimated from the amplification of reference gene primers within the assay. To quantify the absolute abundance of each unique TCRbeta CDR3 rearrangement, sequence reads were collapsed and filtered. For each sample, productive Simpson clonality was calculated as the square root of Simpson's diversity index across productive rearrangements. The immuneACCESS repertoire file appears here via TCRdb, limited to in-frame rearrangements. These files lack a portion of the clones; in checked studies, under half of the deficit traces to unresolved V genes, and the cause of the others is not known. The D gene and trimming were derived from the DNA, and the V and J assignments and clone size from that table. The sample profile shows under 200,000 clones; 60% to 85% of them were found once. The ten largest clonotypes hold around 2.8% of the sample.

The sequence is built from TRBV7-9 and TRBJ2-4; a tentative D call is TRBD2 (5 bases match). Sequencing was done on a sample of peripheral blood. The TCR was taken from a man aged 65 to 79 with acute or convalescent COVID-19. The nucleotide sequence is given as TGTGCCAGCAGGCCTAGGACTCTAGCCAAAAACATTCAGTACTTC. Its product reads: CASRPRTLAKNIQYF.